The present T cell receptor beta chain was sequenced within a study of breast tumors, draining lymph nodes, adjacent tissues. The CDR3 consists of 11 residues. V gave up 6 bases and J gave up 12 bases, with 9 bases separating them. The germline gives CDR1 KGHSY, CDR2 FQNENV. Axillary draining lymph nodes of breast cancer patients supplied the node samples. TCRdb reprocessed the multiplex PCR reads with MiXCR, giving one entry per CDR3 protein. Among 200,000 or so distinct CDR3 sequences listed, 30% to 40% were seen once. This clonotype was seen many times. This chain links TRBV16 with TRBJ1-6; D remains ambiguous. The sample was axillary lymph node tissue. The sequence was obtained from a female donor with breast cancer. Some clones in this sample may be carry-over from other donors' samples. CDR3 loop: CASRLSGPLHF. As DNA, the CDR3 is TGTGCCAGCAGACTTTCCGGACCCCTCCACTTT. Based on the CDR3 plus reference TRBV16 and TRBJ1-6, the full variable domain is GEEVAQTPKHLVRGEGQKAKLYCAPIKGHSYVFWYQQVLKNEFKFLISFQNENVFDETGMPKERFSAKCLPNSPCSLEIQATKLEDSAVYFCASRLSGPLHFGNGTRLTVT.